These 20 T cell receptor beta chains share one sample of origin, sequenced in a study of blood T cell repertoires in COVID-19. Profiled with immunoSEQ multiplex PCR; TCRdb holds only in-frame clones, not every one. The sample contains a few hundred thousand clones, 86% of which appear only once. The sequencing input was peripheral blood. These receptors were taken from a woman aged 25 to 39 with active or convalescent COVID-19.

This chain connects TRBV7-2 to TRBJ2-5, with 9 bases that match TRBD2. Germline V CDR1 and CDR2: SGHTA, FQGNSA. V lost 5 bases to trimming and J lost 3 bases; unmatched junction nucleotides: 7. CDR3 length equals 15 residues. CDR3: CASSRGGGVEETQYF. In DNA form, the CDR3 reads TGTGCCAGCAGCCGCGGCGGGGGGGTGGAAGAGACCCAGTACTTC.

The chain combines TRBV30 with TRBJ2-3, with D maybe TRBD2 (6 bases). V was shortened by 5 bases and J by 5 bases, with 14 bases between the two germline ends. In germline, CDR1 is GTSNPN, CDR2 SVGIG (reference sequence). The CDR3 has 13 amino acids. The CDR3 DNA sequence: TGTGCCTGGGGAGGGCTGGGGGGAGATACGCAGTATTTT. As protein: CAWGGLGGDTQYF.

The CDR3 here is CASSLTSGSTEAFF. The CDR3 region has the DNA TGTGCCAGCAGCTTAACGTCGGGGAGCACTGAAGCTTTCTTT. This chain joins TRBV7-3 and TRBJ1-1; D uncertain. Trimming pared 0 bases from V and 4 bases from J, leaving 9 bases between. Germline V gene sequence: CDR1 SGHTA, CDR2 FQGTGA. CDR3 length: 14 amino acids.

The J gene is TRBJ2-5, the V gene TRBV18; 10 bases are shared with TRBD1. Unmatched junction bases numbered 4, after V lost 3 bases and J lost 3 bases. The CDR3 runs to 15 residues. The germline V gene has CDR1 KGHSH and CDR2 LQKENI. This CDR3 reads CASSPRQGAEETQYF. The DNA of the CDR3 is TGTGCCAGCTCACCTCGACAGGGGGCGGAAGAGACCCAGTACTTC.

V gene TRBV10-3 combines with J gene TRBJ1-2; D might be TRBD1 (5 bases). V was clipped by 4 bases and J by 6 bases, with 15 bases between them. CDR3 length equals 14 residues. CDR1 is ENHRY and CDR2 is SYGVKD in the germline V gene. The CDR3 sequence: CAISALGGDDGYTF. For the CDR3, the DNA is TGTGCCATCAGTGCCCTGGGAGGGGACGATGGCTACACCTTC.

The chain links TRBV30 to TRBJ2-7, with no clear D. Trimming shortened V by 2 bases and J by 2 bases, and 7 bases separated the two germline ends. Germline V gives CDR1 GTSNPN, CDR2 SVGIG (reference sequence). The CDR3 length is 12 residues. CDR3 coding DNA: TGTGCCTGGAGTTCCGGTCCCTACGAGCAGTACTTC. Residues: CAWSSGPYEQYF.

This clone was observed a single time. J is TRBJ2-3 and V is TRBV7-9; TRBD2 is a possible D gene (6 bases). Germline CDR1 reads SEHNR; CDR2 reads FQNEAQ (reference sequence). Deletions cut 5 bases from V and 1 base from J, with 13 bases between. The CDR3 length is 15 residues. The CDR3, as DNA: TGTGCCAGCAGCCAGCCGGGCGGGGGCACAGATACGCAGTATTTT. Its translation is CASSQPGGGTDTQYF.

This chain connects TRBV7-2 to TRBJ2-3; D might be TRBD2 (6 bases). The ends were cut back, 1 base at V and 7 bases at J, with 18 bases in the middle. The CDR3 runs 16 residues. Germline V gene data show CDR1 as SGHTA and CDR2 as FQGNSA. In nucleotides, the CDR3 is TGTGCCAGCAGCTTAGTGGGCGGGGCAGCCGGACATACGCAGTATTTT. Protein product: CASSLVGGAAGHTQYF.

The rearrangement joins TRBV2 to TRBJ2-2, with D possibly TRBD1 on 6 matching bases. The CDR3 totals 14 residues. CDR1 SNHLY and CDR2 FYNNEI come from the germline V gene. V lost 6 bases to trimming and J lost 1 base, with 9 bases between them. The CDR3 region is CASRSGQNTGELFF. CDR3 coding DNA: TGTGCCAGCAGATCGGGACAGAACACCGGGGAGCTGTTTTTT.

This clone appeared a single time. V usage is TRBV3-1 (or the pseudogene TRBV3-2) and J usage is TRBJ1-5; a possible D gene is TRBD1 (6 bases). There are 16 residues in the CDR3. Germline V CDR1 and CDR2: LGHDT, YNNKEL (reference sequence). With 0 bases removed from V and 6 bases from J, the gap between germline ends came to 15 bases. CDR3 residues: CASSQDAGADFQPQHF. The CDR3 DNA follows: TGTGCCAGCAGCCAAGATGCGGGGGCGGATTTTCAGCCCCAGCATTTT.

The V call is TRBV5-8, the J call TRBJ1-6; D gene uncertain. Germline V CDR1 and CDR2: SGHTS, YDEGEE. The CDR3 has 14 amino acids. The ends were cut back, 0 bases at V and 10 bases at J, with 11 bases in the middle. The CDR3 DNA reads as TGTGCCAGCAGCTTGGCAGGATTATACTCACCCCTCCACTTT. This encodes CASSLAGLYSPLHF.

This chain connects TRBV5-6 to TRBJ2-4; 10 bases agree with TRBD2. Germline V gene lookup returns CDR1 SGHDT and CDR2 YYEEEE. This CDR3 is built from 17 residues. With V trimmed by 0 bases and J by 4 bases, 7 bases remained unmatched. Written as DNA, the CDR3 is TGTGCCAGCAGCTTGGAGGGTAGCGGGGGGACAAAAAACATTCAGTACTTC. Translation: CASSLEGSGGTKNIQYF.

Details on this clone: The junction and the germline gene differ at one end; a read error may be behind it. This rearrangement joins TRBV4-2 to TRBJ2-7; 7 bases map to TRBD2. CDR1 is LGHNA, CDR2 YNFKEQ, per germline. The CDR3 is made up of 17 amino acids. The CDR3 sequence is CASSQVPAGRTAYGQYF. The CDR3 DNA follows: TGTGCCAGCAGCCAAGTCCCAGCGGGGAGGACGGCTTACGGGCAGTACTTC.

This chain links TRBV7-3 with TRBJ2-1; TRBD2 agrees at 9 bases. Germline V gene sequence: CDR1 SGHTA, CDR2 FQGTGA. This CDR3 contains 16 residues. V lost 5 bases to trimming and J lost 4 bases; unmatched junction nucleotides: 9. This chain's CDR3 is CASSLRAGGQYNEQFF. The CDR3 nucleotides read TGTGCCAGCAGCCTCCGGGCGGGGGGGCAGTACAATGAGCAGTTCTTC. The whole variable domain, filled in from reference TRBV7-3 and TRBJ2-1, reads GAGVSQTPSNKVTEKGKYVELRCDPISGHTALYWYRQSLGQGPEFLIYFQGTGAADDSGLPNDRFFAVRPEGSVSTLKIQRTERGDSAVYLCASSLRAGGQYNEQFFGPGTRLTVL.

The CDR3 DNA follows: TGTGCCAGCAGCCCCTGGGTAGCGGGGGTTTCCGGTGAGCAGTTCTTC. This codes for CASSPWVAGVSGEQFF. The chain recombines TRBV9 with TRBJ2-1; 9 positions match TRBD2. This CDR3 region has 16 residues. Germline V lookup: CDR1 SGDLS, CDR2 YYNGEE. V trimming: 4 bases; J trimming: 9 bases; junction bases outside the gene matches: 14.

The V call is TRBV7-2, the J call TRBJ2-1; D uncertain. CDR3 size: 13 residues. Germline CDR1 SGHTA, CDR2 FQGNSA. V was clipped by 0 bases and J by 6 bases, with 6 bases between them. The CDR3 DNA reads as TGTGCCAGCAGCTTAGCCAGGCTCAATGAGCAGTTCTTC. Translating it yields CASSLARLNEQFF.

The chain recombines TRBV18 with TRBJ2-7; TRBD1 matches 9 bases. Per the germline V gene, CDR1 is KGHSH and CDR2 is LQKENI. CDR3 length equals 16 residues. V was pared by 6 bases and J by 4 bases, with 13 bases of the junction left unmatched. The CDR3 sequence is CASSPRKGTGTYEQYF. The CDR3 bases are TGTGCCAGCTCTCCCCGTAAAGGGACAGGGACTTACGAGCAGTACTTC. The full variable domain, its missing parts supplied by reference TRBV18 and TRBJ2-7, is NAGVMQNPRHLVRRRGQEARLRCSPMKGHSHVYWYRQLPEEGLKFMVYLQKENIIDESGMPKERFSAEFPKEGPSILRIQQVVRGDSAAYFCASSPRKGTGTYEQYFGPGTRLTVT.

The V call is TRBV6-5, the J call TRBJ2-3; 7 bases fit TRBD1. Germline lookup yields CDR1 MNHEY and CDR2 SVGAGI. The CDR3 spans 15 residues. With 5 bases clipped from V and 3 bases from J, the junction kept 8 bases outside the gene matches. CDR3 sequence reads: CASSIDRVDTDTQYF. The CDR3 DNA sequence: TGTGCCAGCAGTATCGACAGGGTCGATACAGATACGCAGTATTTT.

The chain couples TRBV18 to TRBJ2-7, with 10 bases aligning to TRBD1. J was trimmed by 6 bases and V by 6 bases; bases with no gene match: 8. Germline values: CDR1 KGHSH, CDR2 LQKENI. This CDR3 region has 14 residues. For the CDR3, the DNA is TGTGCCAGCTCTCAGGGACAGGGGCGACTCGAGCAGTACTTC. Translating it yields CASSQGQGRLEQYF.

The chain joins TRBV11-2 to TRBJ2-3, with TRBD2 matching over 11 bases. J lost 7 bases, V lost 0 bases, and 15 bases had no gene match. Germline loops: CDR1 SGHAT, CDR2 FQNNGV. This CDR3 comprises 19 residues. CDR3 in DNA: TGTGCCAGCAGCTTAGATATCTGGCTAGCGGGGGGCCAAGGCAATACGCAGTATTTT. Protein: CASSLDIWLAGGQGNTQYF.